This TCR beta chain was recorded in a study of cytomegalovirus exposure and HLA in healthy donors. The table came from immunoSEQ multiplex PCR; TCRdb's copy has only in-frame clones and leaves some out. The table has about 79,000 clones, over 85% seen once; the top ten hold 3.6%. CDR1 LNHDA and CDR2 SQIVND come from the germline V gene (reference sequence). This CDR3 has 13 residues. Trimming pared 5 bases from V and 8 bases from J, leaving 13 bases between. As concerns this clone: The target antigen is unknown.

Study-wide points: Investigators reported 150 to 200 TCR beta chains as tied to cytomegalovirus. There were some public TCRs occurring in many donors, but most TCR sequences were rare.

The sequencing input was PBMCs. The rearrangement joins TRBV19 to TRBJ1-5; D perhaps matches TRBD1 (5 bases). This receptor was obtained from a woman in her 30s in good health and CMV-seronegative. The CDR3 DNA follows: TGTGCCAGTAGTCAAAACGCCAGGGAGCCCCAGCATTTT. This encodes CASSQNAREPQHF.